The rows below give T cell receptor beta chains drawn from one sample of a study of Graves' ophthalmopathy and Graves' hyperthyroidism. MiXCR, applied by TCRdb to the multiplex PCR reads, yields one record per CDR3 protein. The sample consists of 200,000 to 250,000 distinct CDR3 sequences, approximately 42% of them appearing once. The sequencing input was peripheral blood. These receptors were taken from an adult man with Graves' ophthalmopathy. The CDR3 runs from the conserved cysteine through the conserved F or W. A D gene is named only where the DNA matches it firmly. Clone size, where shown, is once, few, many, or a class for clones that have expanded.

>TRBV5-6|TRBD1|TRBJ2-7|NA
CASSDTGGGEQYF
TGTGCCAGCAGCGATACAGGGGGAGGCGAGCAGTACTTC
>TRBV7-3|TRBD1|TRBJ2-7|once
CASSRQGAYERYF
TGTGCCAGCAGCCGTCAGGGGGCTTACGAGCGGTACTTC
>TRBV10-3|NA|TRBJ1-1|NA
CASTNGRKGGTEAFF
TGTGCCAGCACCAACGGCAGGAAAGGGGGAACTGAAGCTTTCTTT
>TRBV11-2|NA|TRBJ2-7|NA
CAWSVGSGREQYF
TGTGCCTGGAGTGTAGGATCAGGGCGCGAGCAGTACTTC
>TRBV25-1|NA|TRBJ1-1|NA
CASISRPNTEAFF
TGTGCCAGCATCTCGAGGCCGAACACTGAAGCTTTCTTT
>TRBV19|NA|TRBJ1-4|few
CASSTLTGSEKLFF
TGTGCCAGTAGTACCCTGACAGGATCGGAAAAACTGTTTTTT
>TRBV5-1|TRBD1|TRBJ2-7|NA
CASSLAGGQGSQQYF
TGCGCCAGCAGCTTGGCCGGGGGACAGGGCTCGCAGCAGTACTTC
>TRBV19|TRBD1|TRBJ1-4|NA
CASTRTGPNEKLFF
TGTGCCAGTACCCGGACAGGCCCTAATGAAAAACTGTTTTTT
>TRBV19|NA|TRBJ1-5|NA
CASSPLDQPQHF
TGTGCCAGTAGTCCACTAGATCAGCCCCAGCATTTT
>TRBV2|TRBD2|TRBJ2-2|few
CATRTSGRDTGELFF
TGTGCCACCAGGACTAGCGGGAGGGACACCGGGGAGCTGTTTTTT
>TRBV9|NA|TRBJ2-3|NA
CASSVGVTQYF
TGTGCCAGCAGCGTGGGGGTTACGCAGTATTTT
>TRBV2|TRBD2|TRBJ2-7|few
CASSGGVAGRYEQYF
TGTGCCAGCTCTGGGGGGGTAGCGGGAAGGTACGAGCAGTACTTC
>TRBV9|TRBD1|TRBJ1-1|NA
CASSPDRASTEAFF
TGTGCCAGCAGTCCGGACAGGGCTAGCACTGAAGCTTTCTTT
>TRBV7-8|NA|TRBJ1-1|NA
CASSLGGGKPTEAFF
TGTGCCAGCAGCCTCGGGGGGGGAAAGCCCACTGAAGCTTTCTTT
>TRBV2|NA|TRBJ2-2|NA
CASSVAGWRTGELFF
TGTGCCAGCAGTGTGGCGGGGTGGAGGACCGGGGAGCTGTTTTTT
>TRBV9|TRBD1|TRBJ1-6|once
CASSSRTGGNSPLHF
TGTGCCAGCAGCTCCCGGACAGGGGGCAATTCACCCCTCCACTTT
>TRBV12-3/TRBV12-4|NA|TRBJ1-5|many
CASSPAWDQPQHF
TGTGCCAGCAGTCCCGCGTGGGATCAGCCCCAGCATTTT